These 32 T cell receptor beta chains were all obtained from the same sample, sequenced in a study of control samples from healthy donors and cancer patients. The method was immunoSEQ multiplex PCR; TCRdb's version includes in-frame clones alone and lacks a portion of them. The sample consists of under 150,000 clones, around 93% of them appearing once. The sequenced sample was PBMCs. The source is a man aged 50 or older with head and neck cancer.

The V and J genes are TRBV11-2 and TRBJ2-7, with TRBD1 matching 10 bases. The junction had 3 bases not matched to a gene; V was cut back by 2 bases and J by 2 bases. Per germline, CDR1 SGHAT and CDR2 FQNNGV. The CDR3 has 15 residues. The CDR3 loop is CASSLTGTGAYEQYF. CDR3 DNA: TGTGCCAGCAGCTTAACCGGGACAGGGGCCTACGAGCAGTACTTC.

The chain uses TRBV6-2 or TRBV6-3 and TRBJ1-2, with 7 bases matching TRBD1. Germline loops: CDR1 MNHEY, CDR2 SVGEGT. Germline trimming cut 5 bases from V and 4 bases from J; bases unmatched to any gene: 7. The CDR3 consists of 14 residues. CDR3 nucleotide sequence: TGTGCCAGCAGTCGGGGGGGACAGTCCTATGGCTACACCTTC. It encodes CASSRGGQSYGYTF.

This rearrangement joins TRBV9 to TRBJ2-3; 13 bases match TRBD2. The J segment lost 2 bases and the V segment lost 3 bases, leaving 6 bases of the junction unmatched. This CDR3 has 17 amino acids. Germline V gene data show CDR1 as SGDLS and CDR2 as YYNGEE. The CDR3 region has the DNA TGTGCCAGCAGCGAACGACTAGCGGGGGGATCCACAGATACGCAGTATTTT. Amino acids: CASSERLAGGSTDTQYF.

The chain couples TRBV11-2 to TRBJ2-6; possible D gene TRBD2, 6 bases. The CDR3 totals 17 residues. The V gene's germline CDR1 is SGHAT and CDR2 FQNNGV. V lost 2 bases and J lost 2, with 13 bases in between. This CDR3 is CASSLNSRGTGANVLTF. In nucleotides, the CDR3 is TGTGCCAGCAGCTTAAATTCCCGGGGGACTGGGGCCAACGTCCTGACTTTC. Full variable domain (remainder filled in from reference TRBV11-2 and TRBJ2-6): EAGVAQSPRYKIIEKRQSVAFWCNPISGHATLYWYQQILGQGPKLLIQFQNNGVVDDSQLPKDRFSAERLKGVDSTLKIQPAKLEDSAVYLCASSLNSRGTGANVLTFGAGSRLTVL.

The rearrangement joins TRBV13 to TRBJ1-1; weak D call: TRBD1 (5 bases). The CDR3 has 13 amino acids. V lost 5 bases to trimming and J lost 1 base, with 8 bases between them. Germline CDR1 reads PRHDT; CDR2 reads FYEKMQ (reference sequence). Here the CDR3 DNA reads TGTGCCAGCAGCCCGACAGCGAACACTGAAGCTTTCTTT. This translates into CASSPTANTEAFF.

The V gene is TRBV25-1, the J gene TRBJ1-4; D ambiguous. The V end was cut by 1 base, the J end by 8 bases, with 8 bases between. This CDR3 region has 13 residues. Germline CDR1 MGHDK, CDR2 SYGVNS. CDR3 DNA: TGTGCCAGCAGTGAATGGCAAGGAGAAAAACTGTTTTTT. Translated: CASSEWQGEKLFF.

This clone was seen more than once but under ten times. The rearrangement links TRBV7-3 to TRBJ2-6, with unresolved D. CDR1 and CDR2 from the germline V gene are SGHTA and FQGTGA. The germline V and J ends were trimmed by 6 bases and 1 base, with 4 bases remaining between them. The length of the CDR3 is 13 residues. The DNA of the CDR3 is TGTGCCAGCAGACATTCTGGGGCCAACGTCCTGACTTTC. Translating gives CASRHSGANVLTF.

The rearrangement joins TRBV21-1 to TRBJ2-1; the table gives TRBD2 as D, unverified against the DNA. TRBV21-1 is marked as a pseudogene. The CDR3 extends over 16 amino acids. In DNA form, the CDR3 reads TGTGCCAGCAGCAAATACCTGGGTTGGGAGGGGAATGAGCAGTTCTTC. Protein: CASSKYLGWEGNEQFF.

The rearrangement uses TRBV18 and TRBJ2-7; 8 nucleotides match TRBD1. The CDR3 sequence is 13 residues long. Germline lookup yields CDR1 KGHSH and CDR2 LQKENI. The V gene end was trimmed by 3 bases and the J gene end by 7 bases; junction bases not matched to a gene: 5. The DNA of the CDR3 is TGTGCCAGCTCACCGAGGACAGGGAGGGAGCAGTACTTC. Its protein is CASSPRTGREQYF. Full variable domain (outside the CDR3, taken from reference TRBV18 and TRBJ2-7): NAGVMQNPRHLVRRRGQEARLRCSPMKGHSHVYWYRQLPEEGLKFMVYLQKENIIDESGMPKERFSAEFPKEGPSILRIQQVVRGDSAAYFCASSPRTGREQYFGPGTRLTVT.

The chain links TRBV28 to TRBJ1-5; TRBD1 matches at 8 bases. Losses at the gene ends were 8 bases for V and 9 bases for J; bases not matched to a gene: 9. Germline loops: CDR1 MDHEN, CDR2 SYDVKM. The CDR3 length is 13 residues. CDR3 coding DNA: TGTGCCAGCCGAGGGACAGGCCCTGGGCCCCAGCATTTT. Its protein product is CASRGTGPGPQHF.

In its sample, this clone was seen once. V gene TRBV7-2 combines with J gene TRBJ1-3, with TRBD1 matching 9 bases. The germline gives CDR1 SGHTA, CDR2 FQGNSA. Trimming removed 1 base from V and 2 bases from J; junction bases left unmatched: 3. The length of the CDR3 is 16 residues. CDR3 region: CASSLGGDRAGNTIYF. CDR3 bases: TGTGCCAGCAGCTTAGGGGGGGACAGGGCTGGAAACACCATATATTTT.

Worth noting for this clone: This specimen includes other DNA sequences encoding the same CDR3. V is TRBV7-9 and J is TRBJ2-5; D uncertain. Trimming took off 4 bases at V and 2 bases at J, with 2 bases between the two ends. The CDR3 runs to 11 residues. The germline V gene encodes CDR1 SEHNR and CDR2 FQNEAQ (reference sequence). The CDR3 DNA reads TGTGCCAGCAGCTCGCAAGAGACCCAGTACTTC. Amino acids: CASSSQETQYF.

This chain links TRBV12-3 or TRBV12-4 with TRBJ1-5; possibly TRBD1 for D (5 bases). The CDR3 is 13 residues long. Trimming stripped 5 bases from V and 9 bases from J, with 14 bases between. The chain's CDR3 is CASSTWGEGPQHF. CDR3 coding DNA: TGTGCCAGCAGTACCTGGGGGGAGGGGCCCCAGCATTTT.

V usage is TRBV18 and J usage is TRBJ1-6; D is unclear. This CDR3 is 18 amino acids long. Germline values: CDR1 KGHSH, CDR2 LQKENI. The V and J ends lost 3 bases and 0 bases respectively, with 15 bases between them. CDR3: CASSPVVLSLSYNSPLHF. CDR3 DNA sequence: TGTGCCAGCTCACCCGTTGTCCTTTCCCTCTCCTATAATTCACCCCTCCACTTT.

The V and J genes are TRBV30 and TRBJ2-5, with a tentative D call TRBD2 (5 bases). The V gene's germline CDR1 is GTSNPN and CDR2 SVGIG (reference sequence). The CDR3 covers 12 residues. V was shortened by 4 bases and J by 5 bases, with 11 bases between the two germline ends. CDR3 coding DNA: TGTGCCTGGAAGTCGGGGTTCGAGACCCAGTACTTC. It yields the protein CAWKSGFETQYF. The variable domain in full, with the rest retrieved from reference TRBV30 and TRBJ2-5, is SQTIHQWPATLVQPVGSPLSLECTVEGTSNPNLYWYRQAAGRGLQLLFYSVGIGQISSEVPQNLSASRPQDRQFILSSKKLLLSDSGFYLCAWKSGFETQYFGPGTRLLVL.

The chain combines TRBV7-9 with TRBJ2-3; no reliable D call. The germline V gene encodes CDR1 SEHNR and CDR2 FQNEAQ (reference sequence). The CDR3 contains 12 residues. Between the trimmed V and J ends, which lost 5 bases and 5 bases, there was a span of 8 bases. The CDR3 protein is CASSQVGDTQYF. CDR3 DNA sequence: TGTGCCAGCAGCCAAGTGGGAGATACGCAGTATTTT. The full variable domain, completed using reference TRBV7-9 and TRBJ2-3, is DTGVSQNPRHKITKRGQNVTFRCDPISEHNRLYWYRQTLGQGPEFLTYFQNEAQLEKSRLLSDRFSAERPKGSFSTLEIQRTEQGDSAMYLCASSQVGDTQYFGPGTRLTVL.

About this clone itself: The junction departs from the called germline gene at one end, perhaps through a read error. The chain carries TRBV7-2 and TRBJ1-6, with D perhaps matching TRBD1 (6 bases). The CDR3 has 15 amino acids. CDR1 is SGHTA and CDR2 is FQGNSA in the germline V gene. DNA of the CDR3: TGTGCCAGCACCTTAGATGGGGGGCGGAATTCACCCCTCCACTTT. As protein: CASTLDGGRNSPLHF.

V and J are TRBV7-2 and TRBJ2-3; D not resolved. The germline gives CDR1 SGHTA, CDR2 FQGNSA. This CDR3 contains 11 residues. Trimming shortened V by 8 bases and J by 6 bases, and 9 bases separated the two germline ends. In DNA, the CDR3 is TGTGCCAGCCCCCCAGGTGATACGCAGTATTTT. Translation gives CASPPGDTQYF.

The CDR3 region is CASRERGTGELFF. The CDR3 nucleotides read TGTGCCAGCAGGGAGAGGGGGACCGGGGAGCTGTTTTTT. The chain joins TRBV2 to TRBJ2-2; D may be TRBD1 (6 bases). The V and J ends lost 6 bases and 5 bases respectively, with 10 bases between them. Germline V lookup: CDR1 SNHLY, CDR2 FYNNEI. There are 13 residues in the CDR3.

The chain combines TRBV7-8 with TRBJ2-5; 7 bases match TRBD1. This CDR3 spans 15 amino acids. Germline loops: CDR1 SGHVS, CDR2 FQNEAQ. V lost 5 bases and J lost 5; bases outside the gene matches: 11. CDR3 coding DNA: TGTGCCAGCAGCCCAAACAGGGGTAGGAGGGAGACCCAGTACTTC. Translation: CASSPNRGRRETQYF.

This rearrangement joins TRBV27 to TRBJ1-5, with 8 positions matching TRBD1. J gave up 6 bases and V 5 bases, and 6 bases lay outside the gene matches. The CDR3 runs 14 residues. Germline V lookup: CDR1 MNHEY, CDR2 SMNVEV (reference sequence). This chain's CDR3 is CASSRQGAAQPQHF. CDR3 bases: TGTGCCAGCAGTCGTCAGGGGGCGGCTCAGCCCCAGCATTTT.

The J gene is TRBJ2-5, the V gene TRBV7-8; 8 nucleotides line up with TRBD1. Germline values: CDR1 SGHVS, CDR2 FQNEAQ. This CDR3 is built from 15 residues. The trim removed 3 bases at V and 4 bases at J, leaving 7 bases unmatched. The DNA for the CDR3 is TGTGCCAGCAGCTTGACTAGTACAGGGGGAGAGACCCAGTACTTC. This sequence encodes CASSLTSTGGETQYF.

The rearrangement uses TRBV19 and TRBJ1-5; perhaps TRBD1 as D (5 bases). This CDR3 has 15 amino acids. Germline-derived CDR1 and CDR2 are LNHDA and SQIVND (reference sequence). V lost 1 base to trimming and J lost 7 bases, with 14 bases between them. CDR3 nucleotide sequence: TGTGCCAGTAGTATAGTTGCCGGGGGGAGGCAGCCCCAGCATTTT. Translated: CASSIVAGGRQPQHF. Looking up the rest from reference TRBV19 and TRBJ1-5 gives the full variable domain: DGGITQSPKYLFRKEGQNVTLSCEQNLNHDAMYWYRQDPGQGLRLIYYSQIVNDFQKGDIAEGYSVSREKKESFPLTVTSAQKNPTAFYLCASSIVAGGRQPQHFGDGTRLSIL.

The chain couples TRBV24-1 to TRBJ2-1; D may match TRBD1 or TRBD2 (5 bases each). The CDR3 runs to 15 residues. Germline-derived CDR1 and CDR2 are KGHDR and SFDVKD. The ends were cut back, 0 bases at V and 8 bases at J, with 13 bases in the middle. The CDR3 loop is CATSDLQVRGDEQFF. The CDR3 region has the DNA TGTGCCACCAGTGATTTGCAGGTGAGGGGAGATGAGCAGTTCTTC.

The J gene is TRBJ2-7, the V gene TRBV19; D unclear. Per germline, CDR1 LNHDA and CDR2 SQIVND (reference sequence). The CDR3 loop spans 14 amino acids. Trimming removed 2 bases at V and 3 bases at J, with 11 bases between. CDR3 DNA: TGTGCCAGTAGTATATCGGCAGGCCTCTACGAGCAGTACTTC. Its translation: CASSISAGLYEQYF.

In its sample, this clone was seen once. The chain couples TRBV28 to TRBJ2-7, with TRBD2 identical over 10 bases. This CDR3 is built from 16 residues. Trimming removed 11 bases from V and 1 base from J; junction bases left unmatched: 14. Germline CDR1 is MDHEN and CDR2 is SYDVKM. The DNA of the CDR3 is TGTGCCTCGCACTCCCCCCTAGCGGGGGTGTCCTACGAGCAGTACTTC. It specifies CASHSPLAGVSYEQYF.

The chain links TRBV28 to TRBJ1-4, with D perhaps matching TRBD1 (5 bases). Germline V gene data show CDR1 as MDHEN and CDR2 as SYDVKM. The CDR3 totals 12 residues. The ends were cut back, 3 bases at V and 11 bases at J, with 10 bases in the middle. For the CDR3, the DNA is TGTGCCAGCAGTTTGGGGGGGGAGAAACTGTTTTTT. Translation: CASSLGGEKLFF. Supplemented by reference TRBV28 and TRBJ1-4, the full variable domain reads DVKVTQSSRYLVKRTGEKVFLECVQDMDHENMFWYRQDPGLGLRLIYFSYDVKMKEKGDIPEGYSVSREKKERFSLILESASTNQTSMYLCASSLGGEKLFFGSGTQLSVL.

This chain connects TRBV6-5 to TRBJ1-5, with D unresolved. Germline lookup yields CDR1 MNHEY and CDR2 SVGAGI. This CDR3 has 15 amino acids. The V end was cut by 4 bases, the J end by 0 bases, with 10 bases between. CDR3 protein: CASSWSGYSNQPQHF. The CDR3 coding sequence is TGTGCCAGCAGTTGGTCAGGATATAGCAATCAGCCCCAGCATTTT.

This chain joins TRBV5-1 and TRBJ1-4, with 8 bases fitting TRBD1. From germline, CDR1 is SGHRS and CDR2 YFSETQ. CDR3 length equals 20 residues. Germline trimming cut 4 bases from V and 3 bases from J; bases unmatched to any gene: 20. This CDR3 reads CASSLRTGLGTMGPNEKLFF. The CDR3 DNA follows: TGCGCCAGCAGCCTAAGGACAGGGCTGGGGACTATGGGGCCTAATGAAAAACTGTTTTTT.

The V call is TRBV5-1, the J call TRBJ2-3; tentatively, D is TRBD2 (5 bases). Germline V gene lookup returns CDR1 SGHRS and CDR2 YFSETQ. This CDR3 comprises 14 residues. V was pared by 1 base and J by 5 bases, with 11 bases between. CDR3 nucleotides: TGCGCCAGCAGCTTGTCGGACTGGGTAGATACGCAGTATTTT. This encodes CASSLSDWVDTQYF.

The chain uses TRBV5-1 and TRBJ2-7; 9 bases match TRBD1. J gave up 2 bases and V 2 bases, and 8 bases lay outside the gene matches. This CDR3 has 16 residues. Germline V lookup: CDR1 SGHRS, CDR2 YFSETQ. CDR3 nucleotide sequence: TGCGCCAGCAGCTTAGATACAGGGGGCAGGCCCTACGAGCAGTACTTC. This codes for CASSLDTGGRPYEQYF. Looking up the rest from reference TRBV5-1 and TRBJ2-7 gives the full variable domain: KAGVTQTPRYLIKTRGQQVTLSCSPISGHRSVSWYQQTPGQGLQFLFEYFSETQRNKGNFPGRFSGRQFSNSRSEMNVSTLELGDSALYLCASSLDTGGRPYEQYFGPGTRLTVT.

The chain links TRBV19 to TRBJ1-6; 8 bases align to TRBD1. V gave up 5 bases and J gave up 5 bases; unmatched junction bases: 2. The CDR3 sequence is 14 residues long. Germline loops: CDR1 LNHDA, CDR2 SQIVND (reference sequence). The CDR3 region is CASSSDRDNSPLHF. The DNA for the CDR3 is TGTGCCAGTAGTTCGGACAGGGATAATTCACCCCTCCACTTT. Full variable domain (missing parts from reference TRBV19 and TRBJ1-6): DGGITQSPKYLFRKEGQNVTLSCEQNLNHDAMYWYRQDPGQGLRLIYYSQIVNDFQKGDIAEGYSVSREKKESFPLTVTSAQKNPTAFYLCASSSDRDNSPLHFGNGTRLTVT.